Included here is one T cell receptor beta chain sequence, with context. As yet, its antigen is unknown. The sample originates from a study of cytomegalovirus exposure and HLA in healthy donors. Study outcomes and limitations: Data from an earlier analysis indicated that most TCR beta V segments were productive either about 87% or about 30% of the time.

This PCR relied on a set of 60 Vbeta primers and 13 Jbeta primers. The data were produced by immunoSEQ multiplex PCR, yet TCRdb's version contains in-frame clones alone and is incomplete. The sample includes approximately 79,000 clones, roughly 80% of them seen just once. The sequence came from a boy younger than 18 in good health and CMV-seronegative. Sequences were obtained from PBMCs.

In DNA form, the CDR3 reads TGTGCCTGGCAGCAGGGGATGAGCAATCAGCCCCAGCATTTT. It encodes CAWQQGMSNQPQHF. The V gene is TRBV30, the J gene TRBJ1-5, with a weak D call TRBD1 (6 bases). The CDR3 has 14 residues. The V end was cut by 5 bases, the J end by 1 base, with 12 bases between. Germline CDR1 GTSNPN, CDR2 SVGIG (reference sequence).